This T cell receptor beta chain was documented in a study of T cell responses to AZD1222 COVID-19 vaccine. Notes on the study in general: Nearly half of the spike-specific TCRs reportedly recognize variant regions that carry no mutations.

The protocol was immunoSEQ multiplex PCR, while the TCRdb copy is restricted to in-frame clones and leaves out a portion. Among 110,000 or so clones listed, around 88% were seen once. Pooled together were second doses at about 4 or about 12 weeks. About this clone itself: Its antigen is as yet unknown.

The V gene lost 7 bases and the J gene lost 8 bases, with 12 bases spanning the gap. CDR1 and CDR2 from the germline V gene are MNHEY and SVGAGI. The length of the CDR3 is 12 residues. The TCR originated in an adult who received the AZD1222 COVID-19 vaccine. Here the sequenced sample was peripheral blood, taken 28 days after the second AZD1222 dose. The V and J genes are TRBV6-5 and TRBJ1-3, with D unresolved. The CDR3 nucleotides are TGTGCCAGCATCACATCGGGTGACACCATATATTTT. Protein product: CASITSGDTIYF.